Shown below are 30 T cell receptor beta chains from a single sample sequenced in a study of cytomegalovirus exposure and HLA in healthy donors. The PCR ran on 60 Vbeta and 13 Jbeta primers. Here immunoSEQ multiplex PCR was the method, and the copy in TCRdb shows in-frame clones only, minus some. This table has about 77,000 clones, less than 80% appearing once. The sample was PBMCs. Source of these receptors: a woman in her forties in good health and CMV-seronegative.

The chain couples TRBV29-1 to TRBJ1-1, with D maybe TRBD1 (5 bases). The CDR3 has 13 amino acids. Trimming stripped 6 bases from V and 3 bases from J, with 14 bases between. CDR1 and CDR2 (germline): SQVTM, ANQGSEA. CDR3 coding DNA: TGCAGCGTGGGTGTGGGGGGAGACACTGAAGCTTTCTTT. It is translated as CSVGVGGDTEAFF.

This clone has a handful of counts. The chain links TRBV19 to TRBJ2-2; D uncertain. The germline V gene encodes CDR1 LNHDA and CDR2 SQIVND (reference sequence). CDR3 size: 12 residues. Between the trimmed V and J ends, which lost 7 bases and 5 bases, there was a span of 8 bases. DNA of the CDR3: TGTGCCAGTAACTGGTGGACCGGGGAGCTGTTTTTT. Translated, it gives CASNWWTGELFF.

The chain has TRBV28 and TRBJ2-2, with 8 bases lining up with TRBD1. The germline V gene encodes CDR1 MDHEN and CDR2 SYDVKM. V lost 3 bases, J lost 1 base, and 4 bases stayed unmatched. The CDR3 extends over 16 amino acids. The CDR3 nucleotides are TGTGCCAGCAGTTTCCACGGGACAGGGAACACCGGGGAGCTGTTTTTT. Translated: CASSFHGTGNTGELFF.

This clone was picked up a small number of times. The V gene is TRBV27, the J gene TRBJ1-1; D not resolved. The V and J ends lost 9 bases and 0 bases respectively, with 14 bases between them. Per germline, CDR1 MNHEY and CDR2 SMNVEV (reference sequence). The CDR3 has 14 amino acids. The CDR3 DNA is TGTGCCAGAATAAATGCAGGCGTGAACACTGAAGCTTTCTTT. Translated: CARINAGVNTEAFF.

This clone was picked up one time. The chain couples TRBV7-9 to TRBJ2-6, with D uncertain. V lost 8 bases and J lost 2, with 10 bases in between. The CDR3 is 14 amino acids. Germline loops: CDR1 SEHNR, CDR2 FQNEAQ (reference sequence). The CDR3 DNA reads TGTGCCAGCGGCTCAGTCACTGGGGCCAACGTCCTGACTTTC. Translating it yields CASGSVTGANVLTF.

The V call is TRBV5-5, the J call TRBJ2-5, with TRBD1 as a possible D gene (6 bases). The DNA end favors TRBJ2-7, so the J call may be wrong. The germline V gene has CDR1 SGHKS and CDR2 YYEKEE (reference sequence). The CDR3 sequence is 15 residues long. In nucleotides, the CDR3 is TGTGCCAGCAGCGTTAACTACAGGGCCGCCTACGAGCAGTACTTC. Protein product: CASSVNYRAAYEQYF.

Regarding this clone: The junction does not match germline at one end; this may be a read error. The J gene is TRBJ2-1, the V gene TRBV10-2; maybe TRBD2 (5 bases). The CDR3 is made up of 15 amino acids. Germline CDR1 reads WSHSY; CDR2 reads SAAADI. CDR3 loop: CASRDSPLVDNGQFF. The CDR3 coding sequence is TGCGCCAGCAGGGACTCCCCGCTTGTCGACAATGGGCAGTTCTTC.

This chain links TRBV2 with TRBJ2-1; 10 bases are shared with TRBD2. Losses at the gene ends were 0 bases for V and 6 bases for J; bases not matched to a gene: 2. CDR1 SNHLY and CDR2 FYNNEI come from the germline V gene. The CDR3 runs to 15 residues. The CDR3 here is CASSEAGLATNEQFF. CDR3 nucleotide sequence: TGTGCCAGCAGTGAAGCGGGACTAGCGACCAATGAGCAGTTCTTC.

The rearrangement uses TRBV19 and TRBJ2-5; TRBD1 is a possible D gene (6 bases). V shed 6 bases and J shed 3 bases, with 14 bases lying between them. Germline V gene sequence: CDR1 LNHDA, CDR2 SQIVND (reference sequence). This CDR3 is 14 amino acids long. The CDR3 DNA is TGTGCCAGTAGCCATTGGACAGCTAAAGAGACCCAGTACTTC. It is translated as CASSHWTAKETQYF.

This clone occurred a few times. The CDR3 region is CASSLVLAGGRYEQYF. The CDR3 DNA reads TGTGCCAGCAGCTTAGTACTAGCGGGAGGGCGCTACGAGCAGTACTTC. This sequence joins TRBV7-9 and TRBJ2-7, with 13 bases lining up with TRBD2. This CDR3 is built from 16 residues. The germline V gene encodes CDR1 SEHNR and CDR2 FQNEAQ (reference sequence). V lost 1 base and J lost 3; bases outside the gene matches: 3.

In its sample, this clone was seen a few times. The chain carries TRBV2 and TRBJ1-2; TRBD1 is a possible D gene (6 bases). This CDR3 contains 13 residues. Germline V CDR1 and CDR2: SNHLY, FYNNEI. Trimming removed 8 bases from V and 6 bases from J, with 16 bases in between. The CDR3 spells CASASGTFHGYTF. The CDR3 nucleotides read TGTGCCAGCGCCTCCGGGACATTTCATGGCTACACCTTC.

This clone was counted a single time. V is TRBV6-1 and J is TRBJ2-1; weak D call: TRBD2 (5 bases). The germline V and J ends were trimmed by 4 bases and 6 bases, with 16 bases remaining between them. Germline CDR1 and CDR2: MNHNS and SASEGT. The length of the CDR3 is 15 residues. The chain's CDR3 is CASSVETLGSNEQFF. The DNA of the CDR3 is TGTGCCAGCAGTGTCGAAACGTTAGGGAGCAATGAGCAGTTCTTC.

In its sample, this clone was seen a few times. This sequence joins TRBV5-8 and TRBJ1-5; D gene ambiguous. This CDR3 region has 14 residues. With 1 base removed from V and 7 bases from J, the gap between germline ends came to 12 bases. Germline-derived CDR1 and CDR2 are SGHTS and YDEGEE. The CDR3 sequence: CASSLRRAGQPQHF. CDR3 nucleotide sequence: TGTGCCAGCAGCTTGAGAAGGGCGGGGCAGCCCCAGCATTTT.

V gene TRBV9 combines with J gene TRBJ1-1, with 8 bases matching TRBD1. Germline CDR1 is SGDLS and CDR2 is YYNGEE. Trimming at V came to 5 bases and at J to 10 bases, leaving 13 bases not matched to a gene. The CDR3 has 14 residues. The CDR3 DNA follows: TGTGCCAGCAGTCCGGGAGGACAGGGAACTCGAGCTTTCTTT. Translating gives CASSPGGQGTRAFF.

This chain uses TRBV6-5 with TRBJ2-6; D is possibly TRBD2 (6 bases). The CDR3 sequence is 16 residues long. CDR1 MNHEY and CDR2 SVGAGI come from the germline V gene. The V gene lost 0 bases and the J gene lost 2 bases, with 8 bases spanning the gap. CDR3 in DNA: TGTGCCAGCAGTTACTCGCCGGGGGCTGGGGCCAACGTCCTGACTTTC. As protein: CASSYSPGAGANVLTF.

The chain carries TRBV5-5 and TRBJ1-5; TRBD1 is a possible D gene (6 bases). Germline V gene data show CDR1 as SGHKS and CDR2 as YYEKEE (reference sequence). The CDR3 totals 14 residues. V was clipped by 4 bases and J by 1 base, with 9 bases between them. The CDR3 nucleotides read TGTGCCAGCAGCCTAGGACAGAGCAATCAGCCCCAGCATTTT. Protein product: CASSLGQSNQPQHF.

J is TRBJ2-3 and V is TRBV18; 10 bases are a match to TRBD2. This CDR3 is 16 amino acids long. V was pared by 5 bases and J by 0 bases, with 5 bases of the junction left unmatched. Germline V gene sequence: CDR1 KGHSH, CDR2 LQKENI. CDR3 DNA: TGTGCCAGCTCAGTGACTAGCGGGCCTAGCACAGATACGCAGTATTTT. Translation gives CASSVTSGPSTDTQYF.

V usage is TRBV7-3 and J usage is TRBJ2-3; TRBD2 agrees at 10 bases. The CDR3 has 16 residues. V lost 5 bases to trimming and J lost 3 bases; unmatched junction nucleotides: 8. Germline V gene lookup returns CDR1 SGHTA and CDR2 FQGTGA. The DNA for the CDR3 is TGTGCCAGCAGCCCGGCGCCACTAGCGGGAACAGATACGCAGTATTTT. Translation gives CASSPAPLAGTDTQYF.

This chain connects TRBV5-6 to TRBJ2-5; 8 positions match TRBD1. Germline V gene sequence: CDR1 SGHDT, CDR2 YYEEEE. This CDR3 spans 17 amino acids. With 3 bases clipped from V and 5 bases from J, the junction kept 15 bases outside the gene matches. In DNA, the CDR3 is TGTGCCAGCAGCTCCTCTACCGGACAGGGCATGCGGGAGACCCAGTACTTC. Amino acids: CASSSSTGQGMRETQYF. Complete variable domain (other parts from reference TRBV5-6 and TRBJ2-5): DAGVTQSPTHLIKTRGQQVTLRCSPKSGHDTVSWYQQALGQGPQFIFQYYEEEERQRGNFPDRFSGHQFPNYSSELNVNALLLGDSALYLCASSSSTGQGMRETQYFGPGTRLLVL.

The chain is built from TRBV9 and TRBJ2-3; 8 bases match TRBD2. The CDR3 is made up of 17 amino acids. V was pared by 0 bases and J by 2 bases, with 8 bases of the junction left unmatched. Germline-derived CDR1 and CDR2 are SGDLS and YYNGEE. The CDR3 here is CASSVDSGGPSTDTQYF. DNA for the CDR3: TGTGCCAGCAGCGTAGACAGCGGGGGCCCCTCCACAGATACGCAGTATTTT.

The genes are TRBV7-2 and TRBJ2-7, with D possibly matching TRBD1 (5 bases). Germline loops: CDR1 SGHTA, CDR2 FQGNSA. V lost 1 base to trimming and J lost 2 bases, with 12 bases between them. The CDR3 is 15 residues long. The CDR3 nucleotides are TGTGCCAGCAGCTTAGTGTGGCAGGGTACCTACGAGCAGTACTTC. Translated, it gives CASSLVWQGTYEQYF.

This clone was seen only a few times. CDR3 DNA: TGTGCCAGCAGCTTGGGACAGGGGTTATTCTACGAGCAGTACTTC. This codes for CASSLGQGLFYEQYF. This chain joins TRBV7-2 and TRBJ2-7; 10 bases match TRBD1. The CDR3 length is 15 residues. Germline lookup yields CDR1 SGHTA and CDR2 FQGNSA. Trimming took 3 bases from V and 3 from J; bases not matched to a gene: 5. The full variable domain, with the rest looked up from reference TRBV7-2 and TRBJ2-7, is GAGVSQSPSNKVTEKGKDVELRCDPISGHTALYWYRQSLGQGLEFLIYFQGNSAPDKSGLPSDRFSAERTGGSVSTLTIQRTQQEDSAVYLCASSLGQGLFYEQYFGPGTRLTVT.

V is TRBV30 and J is TRBJ2-5; possibly TRBD2 for D (6 bases). Germline CDR1 GTSNPN, CDR2 SVGIG (reference sequence). This CDR3 is built from 14 residues. Trimming took 0 bases from V and 4 from J, leaving 12 bases between them. The CDR3 loop reads CAWSVRGSSETQYF. The CDR3, as DNA: TGTGCCTGGAGTGTACGGGGGTCCTCAGAGACCCAGTACTTC.

This clone was recorded once. The rearrangement uses TRBV6-1 and TRBJ1-4; D gene ambiguous. Trimming removed 4 bases at V and 6 bases at J, with 12 bases between. The CDR3 contains 14 residues. The germline gives CDR1 MNHNS, CDR2 SASEGT. As DNA, the CDR3 is TGTGCCAGCAGTGTTGTGTACGCGGATGAAAAACTGTTTTTT. It codes for CASSVVYADEKLFF.

The chain carries TRBV6-5 and TRBJ1-2; D call uncertain. V lost 0 bases and J lost 4, with 12 bases in between. The CDR3 length is 15 residues. Germline V gives CDR1 MNHEY, CDR2 SVGAGI. Here the CDR3 reads CASSYSAKRSYGYTF. CDR3 DNA: TGTGCCAGCAGTTACTCCGCGAAGAGGAGCTATGGCTACACCTTC.

As regards this clone: The same CDR3 can be traced to other DNA sequences in this sample. The V and J genes are TRBV7-9 and TRBJ2-5; TRBD2 matches 14 bases. The CDR3 sequence is 15 residues long. After removal of 5 bases from V and 5 bases from J, the junction contained 4 bases not matched to a gene. Germline V CDR1 and CDR2: SEHNR, FQNEAQ (reference sequence). CDR3 nucleotides: TGTGCCAGCAGCCCGGGACTAGCGGGGGTGGAGACCCAGTACTTC. As protein: CASSPGLAGVETQYF.

This clone was observed a handful of times. V is TRBV7-9 and J is TRBJ2-1; 10 bases map to TRBD2. V trimming: 3 bases; J trimming: 5 bases; junction bases outside the gene matches: 7. From germline, CDR1 is SEHNR and CDR2 FQNEAQ (reference sequence). The CDR3 runs to 16 residues. The CDR3 DNA reads as TGTGCCAGCAGCTTGTCTAGCGGGAGTGGGGACAATGAGCAGTTCTTC. This encodes CASSLSSGSGDNEQFF.

V is TRBV7-9 and J is TRBJ2-1; 10 nucleotides align to TRBD2. The germline V gene has CDR1 SEHNR and CDR2 FQNEAQ (reference sequence). The CDR3 covers 16 residues. With 0 bases clipped from V and 2 bases from J, the junction kept 1 base outside the gene matches. The CDR3: CASSLALAGTYNEQFF. CDR3 in DNA: TGTGCCAGCAGCTTAGCACTAGCGGGGACCTACAATGAGCAGTTCTTC.

This clone occurred once. The J gene is TRBJ1-2, the V gene TRBV6-1; D possibly corresponds to TRBD1 (5 bases). CDR3 length: 12 amino acids. From germline, CDR1 is MNHNS and CDR2 SASEGT. The V and J ends lost 6 bases and 3 bases respectively, with 8 bases between them. CDR3 bases: TGTGCCAGCAGGGAGGGGTACTATGGCTACACCTTC. Its translation is CASREGYYGYTF.

The V and J genes are TRBV2 and TRBJ2-2, with D maybe TRBD2 (7 bases). The V end was cut by 7 bases, the J end by 7 bases, with 16 bases between. Germline CDR1 is SNHLY and CDR2 is FYNNEI. CDR3 length: 14 amino acids. The CDR3 here is CASTLGGGYGELFF. CDR3 in DNA: TGTGCCAGCACTTTAGGGGGGGGCTACGGGGAGCTGTTTTTT.